This TCR beta chain is drawn from a study of molecular identifiers for immune sequencing clone quantification. CDR1 DFQATT and CDR2 SNEGSKA come from the germline V gene (reference sequence). The CDR3 consists of 15 residues. V shed 0 bases and J shed 2 bases, with 13 bases lying between them. This clonotype was observed many times. What it binds is unknown. TCRdb used MiXCR to reprocess the PCR reads, holding one entry per CDR3 protein. The data show a few hundred thousand distinct CDR3 sequences, about 21% seen once. General observations from the study: Spiked TCR RNA from one Jurkat cell reportedly showed up when mixed among 800,000 to 1,000,000 naive cells.

This TCR was sampled from a human donor in good health. Some libraries in this study had Jurkat cell RNA spiked in. This sequence joins TRBV20-1 and TRBJ2-5; possibly TRBD1 for D (6 bases). Sequencing used naive CD8+ T cells from blood, with Jurkat cell RNA spiked in. Subset here: FACS-sorted CD8+CD4-CCR7+CD45RA+ naive T cells. CDR3: CSARDLGAEQETQYF. CDR3 in DNA: TGCAGTGCTAGAGATCTGGGGGCGGAGCAAGAGACCCAGTACTTC.